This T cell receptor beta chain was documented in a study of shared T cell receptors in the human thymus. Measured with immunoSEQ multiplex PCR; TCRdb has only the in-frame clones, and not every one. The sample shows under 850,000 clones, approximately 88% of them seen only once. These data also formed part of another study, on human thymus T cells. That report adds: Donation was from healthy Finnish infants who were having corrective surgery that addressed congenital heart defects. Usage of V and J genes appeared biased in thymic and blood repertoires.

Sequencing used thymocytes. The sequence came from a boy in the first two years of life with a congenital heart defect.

The CDR3: CASPGLGDYNEQFF. CDR3 DNA sequence: TGTGCCTCCCCAGGACTAGGGGACTACAATGAGCAGTTCTTC. This chain links TRBV9 with TRBJ2-1; TRBD2 agrees at 7 bases. Trimming took 10 bases from V and 3 from J; bases not matched to a gene: 10. Germline V gene sequence: CDR1 SGDLS, CDR2 YYNGEE. There are 14 residues in the CDR3.